This T cell receptor (beta chain) was observed in a study of beta chain features in type 1 diabetes. Sequencing targeted expressed TCRB transcripts, as all isolated RNA had been reverse transcribed. Measured with immunoSEQ multiplex PCR; TCRdb has only the in-frame clones, and not every one. The sample lists some 410,000 clones, approximately 14% seen once, with 0.035% to 0.045% in the top ten. Germline V gene data show CDR1 as SGDLS and CDR2 as YYNGEE. This CDR3 has 12 residues. The germline V and J ends were trimmed by 0 bases and 8 bases, with 6 bases remaining between them. The sample taken for sequencing was naive CD4+ T cells from blood. The sequence was collected from a man in his thirties or forties in good health. The genes are TRBV9 and TRBJ2-1; D not resolved. The CDR3 spells CASSVVSDEQFF. As DNA, the CDR3 is TGTGCCAGCAGCGTAGTATCTGATGAGCAGTTCTTC.